Listed below are T cell receptor beta chains from one sample, sequenced in a study of T cells expressing NK-cell markers. TCRdb reanalyzed the 5' RACE reads and collapses them to one entry per CDR3 protein, without DNA. In all, the sample yields about 260,000 distinct CDR3 sequences. Sequencing used blood T cells: a sorted CD56 or NKG2C T cell subset, CD4+ or CD8+ T cells, or bulk PBMC T cells (not recorded which). These receptors came from a man in his late teens or twenties in good health. The CDR3 runs from the conserved cysteine through the conserved F or W.

TRBJ2-6 TRBV5-1 CASSSRQGLRLSSGANVLTF
TRBJ2-6 TRBV6-2/TRBV6-3 CASTPSRPGANVLTF
TRBJ1-6 TRBV20-1 CSASTDSSYNSPLHF
TRBJ1-1 TRBV12-3/TRBV12-4 CASSPRGEVVEAFF
TRBJ1-2 TRBV5-1 CASSGSGEEDGYTF
TRBJ2-3 TRBV11-3 CASSLSRGFRTDTQYF
TRBJ2-2 TRBV7-6 CASSSIPGPRSGELFF
TRBJ2-1 TRBV24-1 CATSDYRRDEQFF
TRBJ2-3 TRBV20-1 CSAVDRSDTQYF
TRBJ2-1 TRBV5-4 CASSLRHRLRLAGVYYNEQFF
TRBJ2-2 TRBV6-1 CASSEVGTGELFF
TRBJ2-1 TRBV20-1 CSARGIADYTYNEQFF
TRBJ2-3 TRBV5-1 CASSFSIRTDTQYF
TRBJ1-5 TRBV10-3 CATGPFNQPQHF